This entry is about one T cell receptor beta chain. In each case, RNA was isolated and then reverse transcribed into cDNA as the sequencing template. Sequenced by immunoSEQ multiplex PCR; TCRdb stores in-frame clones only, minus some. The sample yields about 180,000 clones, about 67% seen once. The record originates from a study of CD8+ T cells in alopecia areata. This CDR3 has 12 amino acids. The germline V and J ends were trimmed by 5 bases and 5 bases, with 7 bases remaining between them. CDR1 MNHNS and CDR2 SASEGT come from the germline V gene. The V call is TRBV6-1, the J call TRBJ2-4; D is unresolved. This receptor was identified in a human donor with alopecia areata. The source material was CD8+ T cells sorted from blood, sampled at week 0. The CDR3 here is CASSRTQNIQYF. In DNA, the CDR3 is TGTGCCAGCAGTAGAACCCAAAACATTCAGTACTTC.